This T cell receptor beta chain is drawn from a study of Ad26.COV2.S vaccination and SARS-CoV-2 variants (dated by TCRdb to the early 2020s). At the level of the whole study: Donors in the vaccine arm were drawn from COV1001, a phase I-IIa trial of Ad26.COV2.S in healthy adults that was multicentre, randomized, double-blind and placebo-controlled. Ad26.COV2.S was given intramuscularly at 5x10^10 or 1x10^11 viral particles, as a single shot or as two shots 56 days apart. TCRbeta repertoire sequencing served as the tool for gauging how specific and how broad the SARS-CoV-2-reactive T cell receptors were following Ad26.COV2.S vaccination. A total of around 32 samples were included in the TCR-sequenced set, comprising roughly 19 Ad26.COV2.S vaccine recipients, 5 placebo recipients and 8 SARS-CoV-2 convalescent individuals. Trial participants were randomized into five groups of five, in which low-dose or high-dose Ad26.COV2.S was given once or twice, or placebo was given on both occasions. Investigators remained blinded to trial group allocation during experiments and outcome assessment.

This specimen's treatment or condition label, per the study, means: some 20 received Ad26.COV2.S at low or high dose, single or two shots; about 5 received placebo; per-sample allocation not given. For vaccine and placebo recipients, the sequenced repertoires came from samples collected on day 63 after the first injection. Cohort 1b enrolled 25 or so adults aged 18-55 years at a single site in Boston, USA, between 29 July and 7 August 2020. As a vaccine, Ad26.COV2.S was a replication-incompetent adenovirus type 26 vector that expressed a prefusion-stabilized SARS-CoV-2 spike protein derived from the original Wuhan strain. The count of this clone is one. Its antigen target is currently unknown. Base qualities are not at hand, and no much larger clone is one base apart. The immunoSEQ Assay was used to sequence TCRbeta CDR3 regions. After extraction, genomic DNA underwent amplification by bias-controlled multiplex PCR, followed by high-throughput sequencing. From the authors' description of their analysis: To quantify the absolute abundance of every unique TCRbeta CDR3 region, sequences were collapsed and filtered. T cell fraction was estimated by normalizing TCRbeta template counts to usable DNA, which was measured by amplifying reference genes present in all nucleated cells. Repertoire TCRs were annotated as SARS-CoV-2-specific when V gene, CDR3 amino acid sequence and J gene were exactly matched to a known reactive TCR set. The reference SARS-CoV-2 TCR set was derived from MIRA and filtered for enrichment in COVID-19-positive ImmuneCODE repertoires, a step that removed public or cross-reactive TCRs. Using the MIRA antigens, annotated TCRs were further analysed by specific ORF or by position within an ORF. Breadth was defined as the number of annotated unique rearrangements divided by the total number of unique productive rearrangements, and depth was defined as the summed frequency of the annotated unique rearrangements. TCR breadth was compared between groups using two-sided Wilcoxon rank-sum tests. TCRdb mirrors the immuneACCESS table, restricted to in-frame sequences. Some clones are absent from its copies; in checked studies, under half trace to an unresolved V gene, and the reason for the others is unknown. V and J calls and clone size are those listed in that table; D and trimming were worked out from the DNA. The sample table records fewer than 400,000 clones; just under 85% of these occur just once. The top ten clonotypes cover under 2.5% of the sample.

Findings and caveats that apply to the study as a whole: Spike-specific TCR breadth was higher in Ad26.COV2.S recipients than in placebo recipients (P = 0.0014). The authors noted that total T cell responses may have been underestimated by the TCR breadth and depth analyses. Comparable non-spike TCR breadth was observed between vaccine and placebo recipients, consistent with only spike being contained in the vaccine. The study lacked the statistical power to compare responses across vaccine doses or regimens. After vaccination, substantial breadth of spike-specific CD8+ and CD4+ T cell responses was reported.

The sequence came from a person aged 18-60 years who received the Ad26.COV2.S COVID-19 vaccine or a placebo. The sample in question was peripheral blood, obtained in a trial of Ad26.COV2.S vaccine versus placebo.

The CDR3 in this case is CASSLKGQGFYGYTF. The nucleotides are TGTGCCAGCAGCTTGAAGGGACAGGGGTTCTATGGCTACACCTTC. Recombination joined TRBV5-4 with TRBJ1-2, and TRBD1 aligns with 10 junction nucleotides. The CDR3 has 15 amino acids, counting the end cysteine and phenylalanine. The DNA shown is the 45-base CDR3, in frame from base 1. V loses 1 base at its end and J loses 4 bases; junction bases beyond the gene matches: 4. The germline V gene (reference sequence) gives CDR1 as SGHNT and CDR2 as YYREEE.